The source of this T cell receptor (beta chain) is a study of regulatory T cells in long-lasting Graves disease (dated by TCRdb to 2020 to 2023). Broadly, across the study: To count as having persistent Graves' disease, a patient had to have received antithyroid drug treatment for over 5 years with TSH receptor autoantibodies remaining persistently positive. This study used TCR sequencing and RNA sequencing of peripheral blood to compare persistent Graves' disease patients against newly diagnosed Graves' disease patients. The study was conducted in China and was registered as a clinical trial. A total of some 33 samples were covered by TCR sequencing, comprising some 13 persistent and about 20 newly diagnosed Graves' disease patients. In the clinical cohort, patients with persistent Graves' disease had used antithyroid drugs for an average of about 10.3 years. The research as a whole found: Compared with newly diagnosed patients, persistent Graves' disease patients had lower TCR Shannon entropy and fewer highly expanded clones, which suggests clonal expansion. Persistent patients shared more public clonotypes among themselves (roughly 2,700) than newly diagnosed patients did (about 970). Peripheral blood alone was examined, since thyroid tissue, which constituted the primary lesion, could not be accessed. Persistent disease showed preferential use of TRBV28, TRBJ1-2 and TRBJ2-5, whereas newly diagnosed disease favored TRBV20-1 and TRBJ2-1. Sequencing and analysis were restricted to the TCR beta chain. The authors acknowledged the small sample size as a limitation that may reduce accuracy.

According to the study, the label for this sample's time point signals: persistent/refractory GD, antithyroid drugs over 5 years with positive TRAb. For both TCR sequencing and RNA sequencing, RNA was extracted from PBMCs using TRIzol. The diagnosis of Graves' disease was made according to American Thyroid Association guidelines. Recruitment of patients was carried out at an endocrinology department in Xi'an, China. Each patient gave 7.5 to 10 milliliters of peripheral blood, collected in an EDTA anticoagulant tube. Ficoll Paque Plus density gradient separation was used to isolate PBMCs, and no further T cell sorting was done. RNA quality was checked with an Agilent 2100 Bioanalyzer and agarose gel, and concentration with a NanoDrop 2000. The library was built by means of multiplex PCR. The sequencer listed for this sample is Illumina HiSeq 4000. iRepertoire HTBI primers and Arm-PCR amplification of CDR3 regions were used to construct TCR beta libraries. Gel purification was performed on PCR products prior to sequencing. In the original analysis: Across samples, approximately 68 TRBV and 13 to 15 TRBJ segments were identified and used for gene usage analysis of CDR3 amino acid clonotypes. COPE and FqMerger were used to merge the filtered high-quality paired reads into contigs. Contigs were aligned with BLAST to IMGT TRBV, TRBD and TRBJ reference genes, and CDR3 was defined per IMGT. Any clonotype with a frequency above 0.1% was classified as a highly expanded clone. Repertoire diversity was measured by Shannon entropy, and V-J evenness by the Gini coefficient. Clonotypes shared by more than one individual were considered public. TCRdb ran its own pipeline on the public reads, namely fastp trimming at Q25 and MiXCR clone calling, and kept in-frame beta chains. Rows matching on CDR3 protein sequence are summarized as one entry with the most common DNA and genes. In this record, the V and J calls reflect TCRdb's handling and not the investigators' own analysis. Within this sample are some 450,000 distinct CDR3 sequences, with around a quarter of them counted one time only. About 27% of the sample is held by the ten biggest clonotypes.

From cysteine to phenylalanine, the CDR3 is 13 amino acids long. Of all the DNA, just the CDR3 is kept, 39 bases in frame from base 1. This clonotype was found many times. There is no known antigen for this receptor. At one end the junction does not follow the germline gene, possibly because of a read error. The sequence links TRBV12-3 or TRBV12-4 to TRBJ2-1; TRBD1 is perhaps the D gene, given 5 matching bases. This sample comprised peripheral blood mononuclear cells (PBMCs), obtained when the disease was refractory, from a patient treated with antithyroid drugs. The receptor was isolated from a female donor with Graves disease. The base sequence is TGTGCCAGCAGCTTAGGACAATACAATGAGCAGTTCTTC. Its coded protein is CASSLGQYNEQFF.